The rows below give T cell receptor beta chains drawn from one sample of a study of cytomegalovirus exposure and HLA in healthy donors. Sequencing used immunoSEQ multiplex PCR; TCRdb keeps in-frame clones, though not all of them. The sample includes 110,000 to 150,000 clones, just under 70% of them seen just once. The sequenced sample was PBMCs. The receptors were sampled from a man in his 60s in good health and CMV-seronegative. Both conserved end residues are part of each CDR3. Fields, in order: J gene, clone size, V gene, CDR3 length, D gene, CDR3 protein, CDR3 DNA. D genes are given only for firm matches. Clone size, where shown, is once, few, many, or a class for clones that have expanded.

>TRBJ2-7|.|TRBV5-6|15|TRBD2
CASSLAGLANYEQYF
TGTGCCAGCAGCTTGGCCGGACTAGCGAATTACGAGCAGTACTTC
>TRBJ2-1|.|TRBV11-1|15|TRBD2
CASSLLAGAHNEQFF
TGTGCCAGCAGCCTACTAGCGGGAGCCCACAATGAGCAGTTCTTC
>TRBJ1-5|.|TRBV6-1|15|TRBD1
CASNQGQGSNQPQHF
TGTGCCAGCAATCAAGGACAGGGCTCGAATCAGCCCCAGCATTTT
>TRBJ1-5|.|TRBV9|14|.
CASSVDGGNQPQHF
TGTGCCAGCAGCGTAGATGGGGGGAATCAGCCCCAGCATTTT
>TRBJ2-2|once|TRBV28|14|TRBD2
CASRGGIYTGELFF
TGTGCCAGCAGGGGGGGGATTTACACCGGGGAGCTGTTTTTT
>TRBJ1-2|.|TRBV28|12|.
CASSGVVNGYTF
TGTGCCAGTAGCGGCGTGGTCAATGGCTACACCTTC
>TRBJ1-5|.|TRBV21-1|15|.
CARITIPSGNQPQHF
TGTGCCAGAATCACGATCCCCAGTGGCAATCAGCCCCAGCATTTT
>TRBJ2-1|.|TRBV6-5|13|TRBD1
CASSRGQGGLQFF
TGTGCCAGCAGTCGTGGACAGGGTGGTCTGCAGTTCTTC
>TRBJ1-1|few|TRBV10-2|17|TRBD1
CASSESGDRGVGTEAFF
TGCGCCAGCAGTGAGTCGGGAGACAGGGGTGTTGGCACTGAAGCTTTCTTT
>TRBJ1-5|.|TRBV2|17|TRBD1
CASSLYRDRYSNQPQHF
TGTGCCAGCAGCTTGTACCGGGACAGATATAGCAATCAGCCCCAGCATTTT
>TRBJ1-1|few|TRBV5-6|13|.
CASSDFGNTEAFF
TGTGCCAGCAGCGACTTTGGGAACACTGAAGCTTTCTTT
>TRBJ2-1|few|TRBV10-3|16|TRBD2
CAISDGGASGRGEQFF
TGTGCCATCAGTGACGGAGGGGCTAGCGGGAGGGGCGAGCAGTTCTTC
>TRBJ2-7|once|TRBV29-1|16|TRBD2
CSVESGTSGGSYEQYF
TGCAGCGTTGAAAGCGGTACCAGCGGGGGATCCTACGAGCAGTACTTC
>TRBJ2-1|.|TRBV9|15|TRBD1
CASSYHGTGSSEQFF
TGTGCCAGCAGCTACCACGGGACAGGGTCGAGTGAGCAGTTCTTC
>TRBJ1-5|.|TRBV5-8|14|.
CASSLTETNQPQHF
TGTGCCAGCAGCCTGACAGAGACCAATCAGCCCCAGCATTTT
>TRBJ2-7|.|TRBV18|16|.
CASSPLAPGSSYEQYF
TGTGCCAGCTCACCACTAGCTCCCGGGAGCTCCTACGAGCAGTACTTC
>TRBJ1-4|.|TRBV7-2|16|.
CASSLGLGGFNEKLFF
TGTGCCAGCAGCTTAGGTCTGGGGGGGTTTAATGAAAAACTGTTTTTT
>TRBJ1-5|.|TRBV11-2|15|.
CASSLGLRDNQPQHF
TGTGCCAGCAGCTTAGGACTCCGGGACAATCAGCCCCAGCATTTT
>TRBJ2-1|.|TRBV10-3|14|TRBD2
CAISGRSSYNEQFF
TGTGCCATCAGCGGGAGGAGCTCCTACAATGAGCAGTTCTTC
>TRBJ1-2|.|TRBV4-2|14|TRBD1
CASSQVGQSLGDTF
TGTGCCAGCAGCCAAGTGGGACAGTCGCTGGGTGACACCTTC
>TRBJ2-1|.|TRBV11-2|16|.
CASSLILMDTYNEQFF
TGTGCCAGCAGCCTTATTCTGATGGACACGTACAATGAGCAGTTCTTC
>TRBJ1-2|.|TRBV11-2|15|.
CASSLDTGNPLGYTF
TGTGCCAGCAGCTTGGACACAGGGAATCCACTTGGCTACACCTTC
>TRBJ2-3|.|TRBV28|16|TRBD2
CASSHPSGRDTDTQYF
TGTGCCAGCAGTCACCCTAGCGGGAGAGACACAGATACGCAGTATTTT
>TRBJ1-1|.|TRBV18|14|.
CASSFGPGGTEAFF
TGTGCCAGCTCTTTCGGCCCAGGCGGGACTGAAGCTTTCTTT
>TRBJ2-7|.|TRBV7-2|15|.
CASSLAPGKTYEQYF
TGTGCCAGCAGCTTAGCGCCGGGTAAGACCTACGAGCAGTACTTC
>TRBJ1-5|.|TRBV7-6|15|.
CASSLAAGFDQPQHF
TGTGCCAGCAGCTTAGCAGCAGGGTTTGATCAGCCCCAGCATTTT
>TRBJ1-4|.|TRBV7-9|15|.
CASSTNRQGNEKLFF
TGTGCCAGCAGCACGAATCGGCAGGGGAATGAAAAACTGTTTTTT
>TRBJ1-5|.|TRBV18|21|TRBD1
CASSTGHGAIAGTVSNQPQHF
TGTGCCAGCTCAACAGGTCATGGCGCTATAGCCGGGACAGTTAGCAATCAGCCCCAGCATTTT
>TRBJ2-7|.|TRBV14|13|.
CASSLTRQGEQYF
TGTGCCAGCAGCCTGACTCGGCAGGGCGAGCAGTACTTC
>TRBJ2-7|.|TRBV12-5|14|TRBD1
CASGISDRDGEQYF
TGTGCTAGTGGTATTTCGGACAGGGACGGCGAGCAGTACTTC
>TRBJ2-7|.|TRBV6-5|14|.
CATEREGGTYEQYF
TGTGCCACAGAGAGGGAGGGGGGCACCTACGAGCAGTACTTC
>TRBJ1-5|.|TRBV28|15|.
CASRPLGQTNQPQHF
TGTGCCAGCAGGCCCCTGGGGCAGACCAATCAGCCCCAGCATTTT
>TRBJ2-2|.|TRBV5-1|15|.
CASSLRTGPGGELFF
TGCGCCAGCAGCTTGAGAACAGGGCCAGGCGGGGAGCTGTTTTTT
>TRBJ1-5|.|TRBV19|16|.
CASSIERDPSNQPQHF
TGTGCCAGTAGTATAGAGCGGGATCCCAGCAATCAGCCCCAGCATTTT
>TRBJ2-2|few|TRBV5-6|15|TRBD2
CASSMTSGNTGELFF
TGTGCCAGCAGCATGACTAGCGGGAACACCGGGGAGCTGTTTTTT
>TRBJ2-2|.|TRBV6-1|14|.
CASERAPHGGELFF
TGTGCCAGCGAGAGGGCGCCTCACGGCGGGGAGCTGTTTTTT
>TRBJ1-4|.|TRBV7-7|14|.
CASSPLRGNEKLFF
TGTGCTAGCAGCCCTCTCAGGGGTAACGAAAAACTGTTTTTT
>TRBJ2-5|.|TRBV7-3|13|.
CASSSGGQETQYF
TGTGCCAGCAGCTCCGGGGGCCAAGAGACCCAGTACTTC
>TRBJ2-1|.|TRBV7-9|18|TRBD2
CASSLRGGAGGWWNEQFF
TGTGCCAGCAGCTTAAGGGGGGGAGCGGGAGGGTGGTGGAATGAGCAGTTCTTC
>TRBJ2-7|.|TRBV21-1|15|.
CASSKNPPTGIEQYF
TGTGCCAGCAGCAAGAACCCCCCGACAGGGATCGAGCAGTACTTC
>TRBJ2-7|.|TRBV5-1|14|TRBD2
CASSLEREGDEQYF
TGCGCCAGCAGCTTAGAGCGGGAGGGCGACGAGCAGTACTTC
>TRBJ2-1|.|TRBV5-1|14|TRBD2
CASSQGLAGGVAFF
TGCGCCAGCAGCCAGGGACTAGCGGGAGGAGTGGCGTTCTTC
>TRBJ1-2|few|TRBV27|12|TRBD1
CASRTGGSGYTF
TGTGCCAGTAGGACAGGGGGCTCTGGCTACACCTTC
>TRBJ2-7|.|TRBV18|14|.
CASSPFSGNYEQYF
TGTGCCAGCTCACCATTCTCAGGGAACTACGAGCAGTACTTC
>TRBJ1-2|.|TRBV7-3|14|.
CASSPTGVSNGYTF
TGTGCCAGCAGCCCGACGGGGGTTTCGAATGGCTACACCTTC
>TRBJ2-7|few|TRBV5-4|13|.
CASSLVEGGEQYF
TGTGCCAGCAGCTTGGTCGAGGGCGGCGAGCAGTACTTC
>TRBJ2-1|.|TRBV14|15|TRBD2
CASSQGRGRGNEQFF
TGTGCCAGCAGCCAAGGGCGCGGGAGGGGCAATGAGCAGTTCTTC
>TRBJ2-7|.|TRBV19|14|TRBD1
CASSFRDRGYEQYF
TGTGCCAGTAGTTTCCGGGACAGGGGGTACGAGCAGTACTTC
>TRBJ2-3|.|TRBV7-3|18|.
CASTTLGAPDPRTDTQYF
TGTGCCAGCACCACTTTAGGGGCCCCAGACCCCCGCACAGATACGCAGTATTTT
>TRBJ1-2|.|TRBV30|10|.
CAWRGGGYTF
TGTGCCTGGAGGGGGGGTGGCTACACCTTC
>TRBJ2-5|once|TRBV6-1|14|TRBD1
CASSERQGLETQYF
TGTGCCAGCAGTGAAAGACAGGGATTGGAGACCCAGTACTTC
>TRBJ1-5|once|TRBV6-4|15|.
CASSEQGFSNQPQHF
TGTGCCAGCAGTGAGCAGGGGTTTAGCAATCAGCCCCAGCATTTT
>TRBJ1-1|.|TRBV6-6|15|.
CASSYGGRGNTEAFF
TGTGCCAGCAGTTACGGGGGCAGGGGGAACACTGAAGCTTTCTTT
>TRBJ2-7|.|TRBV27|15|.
CASSARGTESYEQYF
TGTGCCAGCAGTGCCCGCGGGACTGAGAGCTACGAGCAGTACTTC
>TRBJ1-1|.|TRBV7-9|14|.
CASSLTGIDTEAFF
TGTGCCAGCAGCTTGACAGGCATCGACACTGAAGCTTTCTTT
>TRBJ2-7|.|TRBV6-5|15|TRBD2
CASSYSAGGPGEQYF
TGTGCCAGCAGTTACTCGGCGGGAGGGCCGGGCGAGCAGTACTTC
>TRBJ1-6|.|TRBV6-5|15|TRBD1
CASTTGTGLNSPLHF
TGTGCCAGCACCACCGGGACAGGGTTGAATTCACCCCTCCACTTT